This record concerns one TCR beta chain sequence. The data belong to a study of T cells after yellow fever vaccination. The authors made TCR cDNA by 5'RACE template switching, adding a universal primer site and UMIs. In TCRdb, the 5' RACE reads were re-called with MiXCR into one record per CDR3 protein. The sample records under 400,000 distinct CDR3 sequences, roughly an eighth being singletons. CDR3 length equals 15 residues. Per germline, CDR1 SGHRS and CDR2 YFSETQ. Trimming took 0 bases from V and 11 from J, leaving 20 bases between them. This TCR was recovered from a man aged 18 to 30 who received the YFV17D yellow fever vaccine. The chain uses TRBV5-1 and TRBJ1-2, with D possibly TRBD1 on 6 matching bases. Here the sequenced sample was CD4+ T cells sorted from PBMCs, taken 15 days after the yellow fever booster vaccination. The CDR3 reads CASSLASAGLGGYTF. The CDR3 DNA follows: TGCGCCAGCAGCTTGGCCAGCGCAGGGCTAGGGGGTTACACCTTC.